One sample yielded the 17 T cell receptor beta chains listed below, sequenced in a study of blood T cell repertoires in COVID-19 (dated by TCRdb to about 2020). Receptors were amplified or captured by the immunoSEQ multiplex PCR assay. TCRdb retrieved this table from immuneACCESS and kept in-frame rearrangements only. Not all clones are present; in checked studies, unresolved V genes account for under half, and no reason is known for the remainder. For this sample the table gives some 250,000 clones, of which roughly 88% were detected only once. The ten largest clones capture 0.7% of the sample. The sequencing sample was made of peripheral blood. Source of these receptors: a human donor in a cohort sampled during active COVID-19.

This chain connects TRBV19 to TRBJ2-7; TRBD1 might be the D (5 bases). Between the trimmed V and J ends, which lost 5 bases and 9 bases, there was a span of 17 bases. This CDR3 has 13 residues. CDR1 is LNHDA and CDR2 is SQIVND in the germline V gene (reference sequence). The CDR3 loop reads CASSGQGWGGQYF. The CDR3, as DNA: TGTGCCAGTAGTGGGCAGGGATGGGGCGGGCAGTACTTC.

The V call is TRBV6-4, the J call TRBJ2-3; D unclear. CDR1 and CDR2 (germline): MRHNA, SNTAGT. The CDR3 has 16 residues. V was trimmed by 2 bases and J by 3 bases, leaving 15 bases between them. CDR3 nucleotides: TGTGCCAGCAGTGACGAAGGCAATCGAGGAACAGATACGCAGTATTTT. Protein product: CASSDEGNRGTDTQYF.

The J gene is TRBJ2-5, the V gene TRBV5-4; 11 bases are a match to TRBD2. Germline values: CDR1 SGHNT, CDR2 YYREEE (reference sequence). The length of the CDR3 is 17 residues. The V segment lost 4 bases and the J segment 4 bases; nucleotides outside the gene matches: 12. CDR3 bases: TGTGCCAGCAGCCAGGACGGGGGACTAGCGGCTCTAGAGACCCAGTACTTC. This gives the protein CASSQDGGLAALETQYF. Together with reference TRBV5-4 and TRBJ2-5, the CDR3 gives the full variable domain: ETGVTQSPTHLIKTRGQQVTLRCSSQSGHNTVSWYQQALGQGPQFIFQYYREEENGRGNFPPRFSGLQFPNYSSELNVNALELDDSALYLCASSQDGGLAALETQYFGPGTRLLVL.

There are a few counts of this clone. The chain employs TRBV29-1 and TRBJ1-2; no clear D. Germline loops: CDR1 SQVTM, CDR2 ANQGSEA. With 0 bases removed from V and 2 bases from J, the gap between germline ends came to 10 bases. The length of the CDR3 is 14 residues. The CDR3 loop reads CSVEETVTNYGYTF. DNA of the CDR3: TGCAGCGTTGAAGAAACGGTTACGAACTATGGCTACACCTTC.

The chain has TRBV5-1 and TRBJ2-7, with D tentatively TRBD1 (6 bases). From germline, CDR1 is SGHRS and CDR2 YFSETQ. Trimming stripped 3 bases from V and 1 base from J, with 14 bases between. The CDR3 spans 15 residues. The CDR3 DNA reads as TGCGCCAGCAGCTCCCTCGTAGGACAGTCCTACGAGCAGTACTTC. Encoded protein: CASSSLVGQSYEQYF.

The chain is built from TRBV9 and TRBJ2-7, with a tentative D call TRBD2 (5 bases). V was cut by 0 bases and J by 1 base, with 14 bases left in between. This CDR3 contains 16 residues. Per germline, CDR1 SGDLS and CDR2 YYNGEE. The CDR3 region has the DNA TGTGCCAGCAGCGTAGCGGGCAGCGGACTTTCCTACGAGCAGTACTTC. The encoded protein is CASSVAGSGLSYEQYF.

The chain is built from TRBV11-3 and TRBJ2-5; D is unresolved. The CDR3 is made up of 14 amino acids. Trimming cost V 5 bases and J 5 bases, with 15 bases left between them. In germline, CDR1 is SGHNT, CDR2 YENEEA. CDR3 residues: CASSPRGPKETQYF. The CDR3 DNA reads as TGTGCCAGCAGCCCTAGAGGCCCAAAGGAGACCCAGTACTTC.

The chain has TRBV30 and TRBJ1-1, with D possibly being TRBD1 (5 bases). This CDR3 contains 14 residues. V gave up 3 bases and J gave up 6 bases, with 17 bases separating them. Germline lookup yields CDR1 GTSNPN and CDR2 SVGIG (reference sequence). The CDR3 sequence: CAWSRLGRGAEAFF. Here the CDR3 DNA reads TGTGCCTGGAGCCGTCTGGGGAGGGGAGCTGAAGCTTTCTTT. The full variable domain, completed using reference TRBV30 and TRBJ1-1, is SQTIHQWPATLVQPVGSPLSLECTVEGTSNPNLYWYRQAAGRGLQLLFYSVGIGQISSEVPQNLSASRPQDRQFILSSKKLLLSDSGFYLCAWSRLGRGAEAFFGQGTRLTVV.

For the CDR3, the DNA is TGTGCCAGCAGCGGACAGGGGGTTCGGGACACTGAAGCTTTCTTT. It yields the protein CASSGQGVRDTEAFF. J is TRBJ1-1 and V is TRBV3-1 (or the pseudogene TRBV3-2), with 10 positions matching TRBD1. There are 15 residues in the CDR3. V gave up 5 bases and J gave up 3 bases; unmatched junction bases: 6. Germline V CDR1 and CDR2: LGHDT, YNNKEL (reference sequence).

J is TRBJ1-2 and V is TRBV2; 8 bases align to TRBD1. Germline CDR1 is SNHLY and CDR2 is FYNNEI. The CDR3 totals 14 residues. The J segment lost 4 bases and the V segment lost 6 bases, leaving 7 bases of the junction unmatched. As DNA, the CDR3 is TGTGCCAGCAGACCTCAGACAGGGGCCTATGGCTACACCTTC. Its protein product is CASRPQTGAYGYTF.

This chain links TRBV19 with TRBJ2-3; unclear D gene. The V and J ends lost 1 base and 2 bases respectively, with 7 bases between them. The CDR3 totals 14 residues. The germline gives CDR1 LNHDA, CDR2 SQIVND (reference sequence). The CDR3: CASSIGHTTDTQYF. CDR3 sequence (DNA): TGTGCCAGTAGTATAGGACACACCACAGATACGCAGTATTTT.

This chain uses TRBV9 with TRBJ1-3; TRBD1 might be the D (6 bases). CDR3 length: 16 residues. CDR1 is SGDLS, CDR2 YYNGEE, per germline. Trimming stripped 1 base from V and 3 bases from J, with 14 bases between. CDR3 bases: TGTGCCAGCAGCGTATCTGGCAGGGGTTATGGAAACACCATATATTTT. It encodes CASSVSGRGYGNTIYF.

The rearrangement links TRBV11-2 to TRBJ1-1; D remains ambiguous. Germline values: CDR1 SGHAT, CDR2 FQNNGV. The CDR3 totals 15 residues. The V and J ends lost 0 bases and 0 bases respectively, with 8 bases between them. CDR3 sequence (DNA): TGTGCCAGCAGCTTAGAGTCGGGGATGAACACTGAAGCTTTCTTT. Protein sequence: CASSLESGMNTEAFF.

The chain has TRBV11-3 and TRBJ1-1; the D is unclear. The germline CDR1 and CDR2 sequences are SGHNT and YENEEA. Trimming took 6 bases from V and 4 from J, leaving 15 bases between them. The CDR3 extends over 14 amino acids. The CDR3 reads CASSLRSGSTEAFF. The CDR3 DNA sequence: TGTGCCAGCAGTTTAAGATCGGGTAGCACTGAAGCTTTCTTT.

This clone was recorded once. This rearrangement joins TRBV5-1 to TRBJ2-5; the match to TRBD1 covers 9 bases. This CDR3 is built from 15 residues. After removal of 5 bases from V and 1 base from J, the junction contained 6 bases not matched to a gene. Per the germline V gene, CDR1 is SGHRS and CDR2 is YFSETQ. The CDR3 coding sequence is TGCGCCAGCAGGTATGGACAGGGGCCCCAAGAGACCCAGTACTTC. It codes for CASRYGQGPQETQYF.

The chain carries TRBV7-9 and TRBJ1-6; no clear D gene. The CDR3 loop spans 11 amino acids. Germline CDR1 reads SEHNR; CDR2 reads FQNEAQ (reference sequence). Trimming cost V 5 bases and J 14 bases, with 10 bases left between them. CDR3 nucleotides: TGTGCCAGCAGCCCGGGTCGGGCCCTCCACTTT. Encoded protein: CASSPGRALHF.

This clone occurred a few times. The chain recombines TRBV28 with TRBJ2-3, with 12 positions matching TRBD2. The CDR3 spans 18 residues. Per the germline V gene, CDR1 is MDHEN and CDR2 is SYDVKM. Trimming removed 7 bases from V and 4 bases from J; junction bases left unmatched: 15. The CDR3 bases are TGTGCCAGCAACCCCTGGGCTAGCGGGAGGGGTAGTGCAGATACGCAGTATTTT. This encodes CASNPWASGRGSADTQYF.